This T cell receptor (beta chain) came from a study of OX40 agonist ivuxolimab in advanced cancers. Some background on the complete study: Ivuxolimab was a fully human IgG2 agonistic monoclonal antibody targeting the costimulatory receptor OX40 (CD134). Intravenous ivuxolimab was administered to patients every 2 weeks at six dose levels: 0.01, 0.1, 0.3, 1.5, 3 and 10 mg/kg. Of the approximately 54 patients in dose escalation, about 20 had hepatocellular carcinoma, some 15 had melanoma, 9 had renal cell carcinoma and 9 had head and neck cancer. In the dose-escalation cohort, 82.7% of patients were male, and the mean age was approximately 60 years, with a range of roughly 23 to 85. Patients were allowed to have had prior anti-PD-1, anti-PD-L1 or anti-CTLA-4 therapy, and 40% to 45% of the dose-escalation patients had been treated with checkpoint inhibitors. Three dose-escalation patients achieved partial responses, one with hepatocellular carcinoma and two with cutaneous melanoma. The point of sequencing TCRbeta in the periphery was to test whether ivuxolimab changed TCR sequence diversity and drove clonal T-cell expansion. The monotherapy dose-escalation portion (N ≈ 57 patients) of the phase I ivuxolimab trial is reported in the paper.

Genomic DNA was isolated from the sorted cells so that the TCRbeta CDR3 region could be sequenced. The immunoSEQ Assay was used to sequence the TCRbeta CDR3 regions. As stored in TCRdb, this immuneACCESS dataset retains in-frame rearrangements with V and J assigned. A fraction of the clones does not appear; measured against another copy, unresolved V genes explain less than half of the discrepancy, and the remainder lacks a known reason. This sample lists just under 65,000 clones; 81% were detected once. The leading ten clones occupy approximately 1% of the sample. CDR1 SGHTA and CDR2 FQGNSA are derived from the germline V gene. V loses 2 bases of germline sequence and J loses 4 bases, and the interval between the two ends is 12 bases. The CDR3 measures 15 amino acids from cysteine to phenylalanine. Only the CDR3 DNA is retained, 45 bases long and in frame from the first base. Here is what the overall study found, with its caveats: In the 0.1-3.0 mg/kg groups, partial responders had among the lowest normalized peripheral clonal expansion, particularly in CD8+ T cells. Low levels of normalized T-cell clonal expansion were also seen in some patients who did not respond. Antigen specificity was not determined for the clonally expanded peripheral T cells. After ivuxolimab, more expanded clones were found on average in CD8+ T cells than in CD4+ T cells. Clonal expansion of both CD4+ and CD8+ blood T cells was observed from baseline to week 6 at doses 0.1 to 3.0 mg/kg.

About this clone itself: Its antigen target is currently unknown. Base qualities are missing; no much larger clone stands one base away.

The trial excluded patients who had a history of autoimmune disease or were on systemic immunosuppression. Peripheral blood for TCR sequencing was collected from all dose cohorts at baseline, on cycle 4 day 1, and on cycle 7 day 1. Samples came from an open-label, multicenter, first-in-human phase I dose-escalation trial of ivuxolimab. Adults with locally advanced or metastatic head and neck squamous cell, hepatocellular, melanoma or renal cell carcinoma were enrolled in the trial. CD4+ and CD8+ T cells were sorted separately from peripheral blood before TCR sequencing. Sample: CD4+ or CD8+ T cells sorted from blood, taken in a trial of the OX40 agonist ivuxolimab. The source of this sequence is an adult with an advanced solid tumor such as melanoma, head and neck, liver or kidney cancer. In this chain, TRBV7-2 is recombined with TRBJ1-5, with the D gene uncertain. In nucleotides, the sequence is TGTGCCAGCAGCTTATTTGAGGACCGGAATCAGCCCCAGCATTTT. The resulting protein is CASSLFEDRNQPQHF.